This T cell receptor beta chain was captured by sequencing in a study of T cell responses to AZD1222 COVID-19 vaccine (dated by TCRdb to the early 2020s). For the study in its entirety: TCR sequencing covered over 230 trial participants: 200 to 220 given two doses of AZD1222 and 26 given two doses of MenACWY control vaccine. Trial participants were enrolled into age subgroups of 18-55, 56-69 and 70-plus years, which contained 148, 28 and 57 TCR-sequenced participants, respectively.

The CDR3 regions of human TCRbeta chains were analyzed by immunosequencing. Under the source paper's analysis protocol: Repertoire TCRs were checked for matches against a reference library of SARS-CoV-2-specific TCRs that had been generated using the MIRA antigen-specificity platform. Breadth was defined as the fraction of unique TCRs that were SARS-CoV-2-associated, and depth was defined as the fraction of total T cells that were SARS-CoV-2-associated. Using the MIRA data, every spike-specific TCR was mapped to the spike region that the TCR reacted to and assigned to either a CD4 or a CD8 class. Log10-transformed breadth and depth values were compared by one-way ANOVA with Sidak's multiple comparisons tests. Held by TCRdb, this immuneACCESS table contains in-frame sequences only and omits some clones. Under half of the omission traces to an unresolved V gene where checked; the cause of the rest is unknown. The V and J calls and the clone size are those of that table, but D and trimming were determined from the DNA. This sample holds 100,000 to 130,000 clones; under 95% were observed only once. The top ten constitute 6.2% of the sample.

Beyond this particular receptor, the publication reports: Conclusions about previously exposed vaccinees were limited because only six AZD1222 recipients were SARS-CoV-2 seropositive at baseline. Most participants were white British and females outnumbered males, and the authors suggested that clonal diversity may have been underestimated. Because no samples from the day 14 peak response were available, repertoires could be characterized only after the peak T cell response. The whole spike protein was spanned by vaccine-associated CD4 TCRs, and dominant responses were seen in regions 160-218 and 743-854. The 56-69-year group was small, and its depth increase did not reach significance, likely because of low power. Spike-specific TCR breadth and depth rose significantly after two AZD1222 doses compared with day 0 and with MenACWY recipients. Reportedly, close to half of the unique spike-specific TCRs recognized epitopes lying outside the regions that are mutated in the B.1.351 and B.1.1.7 variants.

In light of the paper, this sample's time point label describes: about 28 days (+/-7) after the second vaccine dose. Because spike-specific TCR depth and breadth did not differ between the two schedules, AZD1222 recipients who got a second dose at roughly 4 weeks were pooled with those who got a second dose at roughly 12 weeks. The vaccinee samples were drawn from two UK trials, COV001 and COV002, one of which was a single-blind randomized controlled phase 2/3 trial testing AZD1222 (ChAdOx1 nCoV-19) in healthy adults. For TCRbeta chain sequencing, PBMC samples were collected from trial participants at day 0 and at day 28 after the second dose. Note on this clone: The antigen it binds to is not known. No much larger clone exists at a distance of one base, and base qualities are not known.

Trimming takes 7 bases from V and 2 bases from J, and the germline ends sit 13 bases apart. Taken from cysteine to phenylalanine, the CDR3 has 14 residues. Only CDR3 DNA is held: 42 bases, read in frame from base 1. CDR1 MRHNA and CDR2 SNTAGT are derived from the germline V gene. The source of this sequence is an adult who received the AZD1222 COVID-19 vaccine. The starting material was peripheral blood, obtained 28 days after the second AZD1222 dose. The receptor chain draws on TRBV6-4 and TRBJ2-3; the D gene could be either TRBD1 or TRBD2, each agreeing at 6 bases. The DNA reads TGTGCCAGCAAAAGGGGGGCACACACAGATACGCAGTATTTT. Translation gives CASKRGAHTDTQYF.